These 5 T cell receptor beta chains were sequenced from one sample in a study of cytomegalovirus exposure and HLA in healthy donors. With 60 Vbeta and 13 Jbeta primers, the PCR was carried out. Measured with immunoSEQ multiplex PCR; TCRdb has only the in-frame clones, and not every one. The sample contains under 200,000 clones, 71% of which appear only once. The sequenced sample was PBMCs. The origin of the receptors is a woman aged 25-40 years in good health and CMV-seronegative.

The J gene is TRBJ1-6, the V gene TRBV5-1; D possibly corresponds to TRBD1 (6 bases). The CDR3 is 14 amino acids. V lost 4 bases and J 9 bases, leaving 14 bases between the germline ends. Looked up from germline, CDR1 is SGHRS and CDR2 is YFSETQ. This CDR3 reads CASSTGYEVSPLHF. The DNA for the CDR3 is TGCGCCAGCAGCACAGGGTACGAGGTTTCACCCCTCCACTTT.

The chain is built from TRBV6-1 and TRBJ2-1, with TRBD1 matching 8 bases. Per the germline V gene, CDR1 is MNHNS and CDR2 is SASEGT. V trimming: 2 bases; J trimming: 9 bases; junction bases outside the gene matches: 9. This CDR3 is built from 15 residues. The DNA of the CDR3 is TGTGCCAGCAGTGAATCAACAGGGGGTACAGGTGAGCAGTTCTTC. Amino acids: CASSESTGGTGEQFF.

CDR3 region: CASSGEGLETQYF. The DNA for the CDR3 is TGTGCCAGCAGTGGGGAGGGTTTGGAGACCCAGTACTTC. The V and J genes are TRBV2 and TRBJ2-5; TRBD2 agrees at 7 bases. V gave up 4 bases and J gave up 5 bases; unmatched junction bases: 4. In germline, CDR1 is SNHLY, CDR2 FYNNEI. This CDR3 is built from 13 residues. Looking up the rest from reference TRBV2 and TRBJ2-5 gives the full variable domain: EPEVTQTPSHQVTQMGQEVILRCVPISNHLYFYWYRQILGQKVEFLVSFYNNEISEKSEIFDDQFSVERPDGSNFTLKIRSTKLEDSAMYFCASSGEGLETQYFGPGTRLLVL.

This chain links TRBV7-2 with TRBJ2-1, with a tentative D call TRBD2 (7 bases). CDR1 and CDR2 from the germline V gene are SGHTA and FQGNSA. The CDR3 spans 15 residues. V was pared by 5 bases and J by 8 bases, with 19 bases between. The CDR3 region is CASSGGGAVMDEQFF. The CDR3 nucleotides are TGTGCCAGCAGCGGCGGGGGCGCGGTAATGGATGAGCAGTTCTTC.

The chain combines TRBV7-8 with TRBJ2-1; tentatively, D is TRBD2 (5 bases). Germline V gene sequence: CDR1 SGHVS, CDR2 FQNEAQ. The CDR3 is 16 amino acids. V lost 7 bases, J lost 7 bases, and 23 bases lay in between. CDR3 sequence reads: CASIQYRAFRGNEQFF. As DNA, the CDR3 is TGTGCCAGCATCCAGTACCGGGCCTTCCGCGGGAATGAGCAGTTCTTC.